The T cell receptor (beta chain) described here comes from a study of T-cell memory formation after mild COVID-19. TCRdb fed the 5' RACE reads into MiXCR, producing one record per CDR3 protein. The sample lists roughly 100,000 distinct CDR3 sequences; around 11% were seen once. This clonotype was seen more than once but under ten times. Trimming removed 5 bases from V and 1 base from J; junction bases left unmatched: 3. From germline, CDR1 is LNHNV and CDR2 YYDKDF (reference sequence). The CDR3 consists of 14 residues. This chain joins TRBV15 and TRBJ1-1; TRBD1 matches 8 bases. This receptor was identified in an adult woman who had mild COVID-19 (a few samples of this study predate the infection). Cell type and time point are not known. Sequencing was performed on PBMCs or a T cell subset sorted from them (not recorded which). In DNA, the CDR3 is TGTGCCACCAGCGGACAGGGCGGGAACACTGAAGCTTTCTTT. Protein: CATSGQGGNTEAFF.